Reported below is one TCR beta chain. These data come from a study of blood T cell repertoires in COVID-19. About the research overall: PBMCs, B-cell-depleted T cells, or T cells provided the cDNA or gDNA that made up the material.

The CDR3 runs to 11 residues. Trimming left V 7 bases short and J 5 bases short, with 8 bases between. The germline V gene encodes CDR1 ENHRY and CDR2 SYGVKD. Original analysis: Counts of nucleated cells, estimated from reference gene primer amplification, were obtained. Clones were read by immunoSEQ multiplex PCR, and TCRdb kept only the in-frame ones, dropping some. V and J calls and clone size are given by that table; D and trimming were obtained from the DNA. Of 250,000 to 300,000 clones in the sample, nearly 90% were seen once. This chain joins TRBV10-3 and TRBJ1-1; no clear D. The source of this sequence is a woman aged 55 to 70 who had recovered from COVID-19. The specimen sequenced was PBMCs or T cells enriched from blood (not recorded which). This CDR3 reads CAIKSWTEAFF. CDR3 nucleotides: TGTGCCATCAAGAGTTGGACTGAAGCTTTCTTT.